The clone carrying this TCR beta chain has more than one count but fewer than ten. TCRdb reprocessed the 5' RACE reads via MiXCR and lists one record per CDR3 protein. The data show 400,000 to 500,000 distinct CDR3 sequences, roughly 18% seen once. V was pared by 3 bases and J by 1 base, with 8 bases of the junction left unmatched. The CDR3 is 18 residues long. The V gene's germline CDR1 is SGHTA and CDR2 FQGNSA. The record originates from a study of T-cell memory formation after mild COVID-19. Study-wide context: TCR clusters mostly belonged to single donors.

The clonotype comes from a man aged 18 to 29 who had mild COVID-19 (a few samples of this study predate the infection). Cell type and time point are not known. Sample: PBMCs or a T cell subset sorted from them (not recorded which). The V gene is TRBV7-2, the J gene TRBJ1-5; 11 bases align to TRBD1. In nucleotides, the CDR3 is TGTGCCAGCAGCTTGGACCGGACAGGGGGCTTGAGCAATCAGCCCCAGCATTTT. This codes for CASSLDRTGGLSNQPQHF. The entire variable domain, with the rest obtained from reference TRBV7-2 and TRBJ1-5, is as follows: GAGVSQSPSNKVTEKGKDVELRCDPISGHTALYWYRQSLGQGLEFLIYFQGNSAPDKSGLPSDRFSAERTGGSVSTLTIQRTQQEDSAVYLCASSLDRTGGLSNQPQHFGDGTRLSIL.